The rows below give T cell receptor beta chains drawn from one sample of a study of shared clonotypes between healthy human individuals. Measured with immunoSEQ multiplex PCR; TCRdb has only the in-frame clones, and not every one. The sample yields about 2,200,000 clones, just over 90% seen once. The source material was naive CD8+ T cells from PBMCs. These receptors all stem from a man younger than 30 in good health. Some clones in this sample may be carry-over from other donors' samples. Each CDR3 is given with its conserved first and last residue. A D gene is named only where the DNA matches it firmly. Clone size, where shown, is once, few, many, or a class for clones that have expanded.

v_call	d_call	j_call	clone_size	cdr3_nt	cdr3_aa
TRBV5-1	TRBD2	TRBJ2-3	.	TGCGCCAGCAGCTTCACTAGCGGCCCTCTCGGCACAGATACGCAGTATTTT	CASSFTSGPLGTDTQYF
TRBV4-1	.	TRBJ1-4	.	TGCGCCAGCAGCCAAGAGTGGACAGCAACTAATGAAAAACTGTTTTTT	CASSQEWTATNEKLFF
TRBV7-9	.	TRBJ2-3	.	TGTGCCAGCAGCTTAGTGGCTGGGGCTACAGATACGCAGTATTTT	CASSLVAGATDTQYF
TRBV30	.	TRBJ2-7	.	TGTGCCTGGAGTGTACTCGATTCATCCGAGCAGTACTTC	CAWSVLDSSEQYF
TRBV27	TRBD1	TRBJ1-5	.	TGTGCCAGCAGTTTCAGGGACAGGGGGCAGCCCCAGCATTTT	CASSFRDRGQPQHF
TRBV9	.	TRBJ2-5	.	TGTGCCAGCAGCGTAGGTTTTGGCGGACAAGAGACCCAGTACTTC	CASSVGFGGQETQYF
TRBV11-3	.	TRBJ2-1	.	TGTGCCAGCAGCTTAGAGTCTATATGGGGAAGCTCCTACAATGAGCAGTTCTTC	CASSLESIWGSSYNEQFF
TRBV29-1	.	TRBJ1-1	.	TGCAGCGCCAACAGCCCCCAGGGGACCACTGAAGCTTTCTTT	CSANSPQGTTEAFF
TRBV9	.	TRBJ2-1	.	TGTGCCAGCAGCTCCGGAGGGGGGAACTACAATGAGCAGTTCTTC	CASSSGGGNYNEQFF
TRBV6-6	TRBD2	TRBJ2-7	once	TGTGCCAGCAACACCGGGGGGTCCTACGAGCAGTACTTC	CASNTGGSYEQYF
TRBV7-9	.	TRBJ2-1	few	TGTGCCAGTGGATACGATGAGCAGTTCTTC	CASGYDEQFF
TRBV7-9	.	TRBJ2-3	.	TGTGCCAGCAGCCCGGGACGTTTGCCTGAGGGAGATACGCAGTATTTT	CASSPGRLPEGDTQYF
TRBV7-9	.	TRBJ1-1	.	TGTGCCAGCAGCTTAGTGGACACTGAAGCTTTCTTT	CASSLVDTEAFF
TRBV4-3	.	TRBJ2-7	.	TGCGCCAGCAGCCAAGATTATACAGGGATCTACGAGCAGTACTTC	CASSQDYTGIYEQYF
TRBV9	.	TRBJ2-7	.	TGTGCCAGCAGCGAGGGGGGGCAAGCCTACGAGCAGTACTTC	CASSEGGQAYEQYF
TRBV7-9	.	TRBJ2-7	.	TGTGCCAGCAGCTTCCCGCGGGGCGTCCCGACATCTAACGAGCAGTACTTC	CASSFPRGVPTSNEQYF
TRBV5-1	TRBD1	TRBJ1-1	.	TGCGCCAGCAGCTTTTTAGGGGGCCAAGAAGCTTTCTTT	CASSFLGGQEAFF
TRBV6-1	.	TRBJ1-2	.	TGTGCCAGCAGGGGGGGGAACTATGGCTACACCTTC	CASRGGNYGYTF
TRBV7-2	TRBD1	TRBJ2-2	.	TGTGCCAGCAGAGACAGGGGCGTGGGCACCGGGGAGCTGTTTTTT	CASRDRGVGTGELFF
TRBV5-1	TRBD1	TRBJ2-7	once	TGCGCCAGCAGCTTGGAAACAGGGGACTACGAGCAGTACTTC	CASSLETGDYEQYF
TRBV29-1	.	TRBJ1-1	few	TGCAGCGTTGAAGATTCGCAGAACACTGAAGCTTTCTTT	CSVEDSQNTEAFF
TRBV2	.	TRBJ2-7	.	TGTGCCAGCCTTAGGGGGGACAACCTGCTCGAGCAGTACTTC	CASLRGDNLLEQYF
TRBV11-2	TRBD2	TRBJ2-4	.	TGTGCCAGCAGCTTAGGAGGACTAGCGGGTCCCAAAAACATTCAGTACTTC	CASSLGGLAGPKNIQYF
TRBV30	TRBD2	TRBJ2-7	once	TGTGCCTGGAGAGCGGGGACGGACTCCTACGAGCAGTACTTC	CAWRAGTDSYEQYF
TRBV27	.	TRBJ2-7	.	TGTGCCAGCAGTTTATGGGGGGGGACAGGTTACGAGCAGTACTTC	CASSLWGGTGYEQYF
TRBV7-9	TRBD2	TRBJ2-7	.	TGTGCCAGCAGCCCCCGGACTAGCGGGAGATACGAGCAGTACTTC	CASSPRTSGRYEQYF
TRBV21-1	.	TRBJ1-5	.	TGTGCCAGCAGCAAAGGATGGGACCAGCCCCAGCATTTT	CASSKGWDQPQHF
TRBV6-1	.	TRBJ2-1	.	TGTGCCAGCAACCAGTTCTACGCAGGAGAAGATGAGCAGTTCTTC	CASNQFYAGEDEQFF
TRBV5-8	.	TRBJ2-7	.	TGTGCCAGCAGCTTGTTCATTTCCTCCGAGCAGTACTTC	CASSLFISSEQYF
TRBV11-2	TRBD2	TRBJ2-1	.	TGTGCCAGCAGCACGACTAGCGGGAGTCTAAATGAGCAGTTCTTC	CASSTTSGSLNEQFF
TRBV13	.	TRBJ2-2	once	TGTGCCAGCAGCTCCCTACTACCACAGGGAAGGGCCGGGGAGCTGTTTTTT	CASSSLLPQGRAGELFF
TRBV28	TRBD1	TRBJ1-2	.	TGTGCCAGCAGTCCCGGGGGGGTCGACAGGGGACTTAACTATGGCTACACCTTC	CASSPGGVDRGLNYGYTF
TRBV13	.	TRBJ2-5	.	TGTGCCAGCAGCCGTCGGGAAAAAGGAGAGACCCAGTACTTC	CASSRREKGETQYF
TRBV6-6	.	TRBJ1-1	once	TGTGCCAGCCCCAGTGGGGGGTCCCACACTGAAGCTTTCTTT	CASPSGGSHTEAFF
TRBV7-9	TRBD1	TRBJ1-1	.	TGTGCCAGCAGCTCGACCCCCAGGGGGCGATTCTCTGAAGCTTTCTTT	CASSSTPRGRFSEAFF
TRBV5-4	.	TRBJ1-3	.	TGTGCCAGCAGCTTGGATATGATGGGAAACACCATATATTTT	CASSLDMMGNTIYF